The TCR beta chain under discussion was sequenced for a study of T cell changes during pregnancy in multiple sclerosis (dated by TCRdb to the late 2010s). In the study overall: In women with multiple sclerosis, the researchers looked at how the T cell repertoire shifted as pregnancy progressed.

With respect to this clone: It lacks a known antigen. Base qualities are not recorded, but no much larger clone differs from it by a single base.

CDR1 and CDR2 are drawn from the germline V gene: MNHNS, SASEGT. The CDR3 measures 14 amino acids from cysteine to phenylalanine. Only the CDR3 portion is preserved as DNA: 42 bases, with reading frame beginning at the first base. The germline V end is reduced by 4 bases and the J end by 12 bases; junction bases left unmatched: 9. Receptor libraries were prepared by the immunoSEQ multiplex PCR assay. Held by TCRdb, this immuneACCESS table contains in-frame sequences only and omits some clones. Under half of the omission traces to an unresolved V gene where checked; the cause of the rest is unknown. Within this sample are approximately 64,000 clones, with about 90% of them counted one time only. The ten largest account for less than 2.5% of the sample.

The chain is encoded by TRBV6-1 joined to TRBJ2-1; 10 nucleotides in the junction match TRBD2. The clonotype was recovered from a female donor in good health, enrolled as a control in a pregnancy study. This specimen consisted of peripheral blood, obtained in the second trimester of pregnancy. The sequenced DNA is TGTGCCAGCAGTGCAGGACTAGCGGTCTTCTGGCAGTTCTTC. Its product reads: CASSAGLAVFWQFF.